This T cell receptor (beta chain) comes out of a study of shared clonotypes between healthy human individuals. The protocol was immunoSEQ multiplex PCR, while the TCRdb copy is restricted to in-frame clones and leaves out a portion. In the table there are about 2.4 million clones, roughly 93% of which are singletons. For this clone: No antigen is known for it.

The ends were cut back, 3 bases at V and 0 bases at J, with 9 bases in the middle. The CDR3 runs 15 residues. CDR1 LNHDA and CDR2 SQIVND come from the germline V gene (reference sequence). Study-wide findings and caveats: In having few donors, the study represented limited genetic and exposure-history diversity.

V usage is TRBV19 and J usage is TRBJ2-4; D call uncertain. The TCR comes from a man aged 18 to 30 in good health. Some clones in this sample may be carry-over from other donors' samples. The sample consisted of naive CD4+ T cells from PBMCs. As to subset: CD45RA+ positively selected. The CDR3 bases are TGTGCCAGTAGTATGGTTGACCTAGCCAAAAACATTCAGTACTTC. Protein: CASSMVDLAKNIQYF.